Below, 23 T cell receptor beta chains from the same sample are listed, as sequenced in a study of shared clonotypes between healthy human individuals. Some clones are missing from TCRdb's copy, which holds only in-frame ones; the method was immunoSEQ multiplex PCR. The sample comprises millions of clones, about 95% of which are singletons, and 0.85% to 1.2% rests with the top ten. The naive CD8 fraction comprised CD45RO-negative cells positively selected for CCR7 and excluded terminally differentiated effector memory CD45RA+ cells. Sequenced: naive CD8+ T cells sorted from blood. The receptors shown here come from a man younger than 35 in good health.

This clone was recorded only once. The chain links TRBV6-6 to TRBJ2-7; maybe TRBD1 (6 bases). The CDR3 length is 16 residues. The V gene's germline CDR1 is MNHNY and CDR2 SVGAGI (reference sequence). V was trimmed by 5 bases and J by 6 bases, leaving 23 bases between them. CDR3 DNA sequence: TGTGCCAGCAGTAACCAAGAGGGGGTCTCTTCCCTCGAGCAGTACTTC. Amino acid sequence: CASSNQEGVSSLEQYF.

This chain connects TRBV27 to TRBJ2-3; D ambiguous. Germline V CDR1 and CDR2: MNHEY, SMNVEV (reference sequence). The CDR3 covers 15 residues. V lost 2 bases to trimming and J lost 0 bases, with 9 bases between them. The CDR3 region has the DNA TGTGCCAGCAGTTTAATTTATCCTAGCACAGATACGCAGTATTTT. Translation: CASSLIYPSTDTQYF.

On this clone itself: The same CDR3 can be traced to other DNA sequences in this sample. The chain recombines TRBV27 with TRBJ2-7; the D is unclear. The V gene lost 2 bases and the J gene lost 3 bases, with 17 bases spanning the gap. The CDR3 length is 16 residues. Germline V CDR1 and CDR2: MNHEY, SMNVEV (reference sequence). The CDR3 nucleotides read TGTGCCAGCAGTTTAGCGCCAGGTACTGGGGACTACGAGCAGTACTTC. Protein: CASSLAPGTGDYEQYF.

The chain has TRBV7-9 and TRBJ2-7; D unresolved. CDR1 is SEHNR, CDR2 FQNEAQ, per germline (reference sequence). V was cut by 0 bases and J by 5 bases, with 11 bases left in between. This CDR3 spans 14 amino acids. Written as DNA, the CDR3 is TGTGCCAGCAGCTTAGCGTTGTCAGGCGACGAGCAGTACTTC. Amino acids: CASSLALSGDEQYF.

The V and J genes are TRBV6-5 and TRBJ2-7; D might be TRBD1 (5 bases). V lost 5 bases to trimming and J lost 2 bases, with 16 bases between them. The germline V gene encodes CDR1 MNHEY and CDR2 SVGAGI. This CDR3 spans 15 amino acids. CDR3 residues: CASSLRAGSAYEQYF. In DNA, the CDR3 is TGTGCCAGCAGTCTCAGGGCAGGGTCGGCCTACGAGCAGTACTTC.

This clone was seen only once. This CDR3 reads CASSPLAGEVDTQYF. The CDR3 DNA reads TGTGCCAGCAGCCCATTAGCGGGAGAGGTAGATACGCAGTATTTT. The V and J genes are TRBV7-9 and TRBJ2-3; 9 bases line up with TRBD2. The CDR3 covers 15 residues. With V trimmed by 5 bases and J by 5 bases, 8 bases remained unmatched. CDR1 and CDR2 (germline): SEHNR, FQNEAQ (reference sequence).

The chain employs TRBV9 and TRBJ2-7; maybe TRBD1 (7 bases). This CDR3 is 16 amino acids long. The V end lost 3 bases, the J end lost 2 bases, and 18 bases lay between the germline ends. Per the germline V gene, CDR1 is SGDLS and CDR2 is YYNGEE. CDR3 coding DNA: TGTGCCAGCAGCGCAGGGGGGAATACAGTAGCCTACGAGCAGTACTTC. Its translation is CASSAGGNTVAYEQYF.

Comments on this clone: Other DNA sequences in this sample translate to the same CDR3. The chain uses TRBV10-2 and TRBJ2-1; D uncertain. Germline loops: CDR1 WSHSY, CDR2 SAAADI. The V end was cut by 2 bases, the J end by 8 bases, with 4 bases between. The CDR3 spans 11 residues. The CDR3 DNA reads TGCGCCAGCAGTGAGGGATATGAGCAGTTCTTC. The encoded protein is CASSEGYEQFF.

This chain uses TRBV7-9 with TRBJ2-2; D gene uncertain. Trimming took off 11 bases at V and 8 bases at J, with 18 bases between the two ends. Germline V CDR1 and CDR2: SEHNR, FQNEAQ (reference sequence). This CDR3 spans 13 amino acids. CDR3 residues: CAPWRADVGELFF. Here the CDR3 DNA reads TGTGCCCCCTGGCGCGCGGATGTTGGGGAGCTGTTTTTT. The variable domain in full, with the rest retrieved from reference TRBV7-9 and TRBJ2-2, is DTGVSQNPRHKITKRGQNVTFRCDPISEHNRLYWYRQTLGQGPEFLTYFQNEAQLEKSRLLSDRFSAERPKGSFSTLEIQRTEQGDSAMYLCAPWRADVGELFFGEGSRLTVL.

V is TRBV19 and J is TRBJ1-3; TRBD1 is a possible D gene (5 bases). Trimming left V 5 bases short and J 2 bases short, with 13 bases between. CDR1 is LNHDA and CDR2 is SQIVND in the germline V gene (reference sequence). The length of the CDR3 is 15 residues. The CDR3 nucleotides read TGTGCCAGTAGTGGGACCTGGCCAGCTGGAAACACCATATATTTT. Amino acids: CASSGTWPAGNTIYF.

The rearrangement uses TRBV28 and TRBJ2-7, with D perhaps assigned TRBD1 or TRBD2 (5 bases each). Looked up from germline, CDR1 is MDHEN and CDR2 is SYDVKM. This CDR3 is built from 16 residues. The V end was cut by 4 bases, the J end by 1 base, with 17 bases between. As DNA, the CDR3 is TGTGCCAGCAGTTGGGTGAGGGCAGGGACGTCCTACGAGCAGTACTTC. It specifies CASSWVRAGTSYEQYF.

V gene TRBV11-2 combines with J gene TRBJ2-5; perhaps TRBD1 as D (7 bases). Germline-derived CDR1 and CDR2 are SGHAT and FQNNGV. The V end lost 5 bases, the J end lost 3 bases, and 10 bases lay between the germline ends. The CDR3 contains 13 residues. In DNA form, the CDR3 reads TGTGCCAGCAGCGGCGGGACAGAAGAGACCCAGTACTTC. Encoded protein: CASSGGTEETQYF. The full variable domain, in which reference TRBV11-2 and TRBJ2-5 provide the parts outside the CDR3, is EAGVAQSPRYKIIEKRQSVAFWCNPISGHATLYWYQQILGQGPKLLIQFQNNGVVDDSQLPKDRFSAERLKGVDSTLKIQPAKLEDSAVYLCASSGGTEETQYFGPGTRLLVL.

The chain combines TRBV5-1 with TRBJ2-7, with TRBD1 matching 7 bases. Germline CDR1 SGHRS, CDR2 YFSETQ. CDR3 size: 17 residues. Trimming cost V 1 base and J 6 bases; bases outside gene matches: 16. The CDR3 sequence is CASSLRPTGQSDGEQYF. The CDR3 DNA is TGCGCCAGCAGCTTGAGGCCCACGGGACAGTCAGACGGCGAGCAGTACTTC.

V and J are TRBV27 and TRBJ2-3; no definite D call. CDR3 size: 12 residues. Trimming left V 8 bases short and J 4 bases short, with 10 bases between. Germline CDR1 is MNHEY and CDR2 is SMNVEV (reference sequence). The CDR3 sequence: CASSWGADTQYF. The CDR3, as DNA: TGTGCCAGCTCTTGGGGTGCAGATACGCAGTATTTT.

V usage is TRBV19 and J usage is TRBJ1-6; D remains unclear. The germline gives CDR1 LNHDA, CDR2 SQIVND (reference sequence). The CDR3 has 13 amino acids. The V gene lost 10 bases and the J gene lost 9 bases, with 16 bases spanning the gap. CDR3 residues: CATHSGMGSPLHF. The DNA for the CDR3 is TGTGCCACCCATTCGGGGATGGGTTCACCCCTCCACTTT.

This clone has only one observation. The CDR3 DNA reads TGTGCCAGCGGTACAGGGGAGATCACTGAAGCTTTCTTT. It translates to CASGTGEITEAFF. This chain joins TRBV6-5 and TRBJ1-1, with 7 bases matching TRBD1. Germline V gives CDR1 MNHEY, CDR2 SVGAGI. V dropped 8 bases and J dropped 4; count of bases not matched to a gene: 7. The CDR3 has 13 amino acids.

CDR3 nucleotide sequence: TGTGCCAGCAGTACCGAAGGGGGCCACACCGGGGAGCTGTTTTTT. It translates to CASSTEGGHTGELFF. The rearrangement joins TRBV7-9 to TRBJ2-2; 7 bases are shared with TRBD1. The CDR3 sequence is 15 residues long. Germline loops: CDR1 SEHNR, CDR2 FQNEAQ (reference sequence). J was trimmed by 3 bases and V by 6 bases; bases with no gene match: 7.

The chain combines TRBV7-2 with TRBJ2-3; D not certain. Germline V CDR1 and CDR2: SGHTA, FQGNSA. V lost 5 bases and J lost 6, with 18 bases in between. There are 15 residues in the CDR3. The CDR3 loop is CASSPRAVLLDTQYF. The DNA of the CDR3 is TGTGCCAGCAGCCCACGGGCGGTCCTGTTGGATACGCAGTATTTT.

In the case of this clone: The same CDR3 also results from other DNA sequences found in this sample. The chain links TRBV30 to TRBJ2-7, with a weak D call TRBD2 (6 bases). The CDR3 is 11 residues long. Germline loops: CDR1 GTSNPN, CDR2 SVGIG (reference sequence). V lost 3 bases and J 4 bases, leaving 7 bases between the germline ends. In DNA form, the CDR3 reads TGTGCCTGGAGCGGAGGGTACGAGCAGTACTTC. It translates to CAWSGGYEQYF.

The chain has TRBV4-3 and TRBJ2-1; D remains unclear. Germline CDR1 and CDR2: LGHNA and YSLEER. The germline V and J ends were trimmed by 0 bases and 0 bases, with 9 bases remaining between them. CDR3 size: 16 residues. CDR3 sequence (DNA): TGCGCCAGCAGCCAAGATATAGGGATCTCCTACAATGAGCAGTTCTTC. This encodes CASSQDIGISYNEQFF.

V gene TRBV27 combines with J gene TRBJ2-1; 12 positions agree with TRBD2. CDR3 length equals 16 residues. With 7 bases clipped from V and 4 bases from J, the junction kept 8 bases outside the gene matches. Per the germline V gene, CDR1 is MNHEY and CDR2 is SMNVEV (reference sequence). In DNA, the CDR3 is TGTGCCAGCACCCCCGGAGGACTAGCGGGGTACAATGAGCAGTTCTTC. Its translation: CASTPGGLAGYNEQFF.

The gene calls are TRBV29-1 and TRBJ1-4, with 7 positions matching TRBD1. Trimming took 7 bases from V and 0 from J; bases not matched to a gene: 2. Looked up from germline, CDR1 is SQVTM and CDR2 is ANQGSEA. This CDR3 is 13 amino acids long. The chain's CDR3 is CSGGQATNEKLFF. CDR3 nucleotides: TGCAGCGGTGGACAGGCAACTAATGAAAAACTGTTTTTT. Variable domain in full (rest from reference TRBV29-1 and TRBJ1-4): SAVISQKPSRDICQRGTSLTIQCQVDSQVTMMFWYRQQPGQSLTLIATANQGSEATYESGFVIDKFPISRPNLTFSTLTVSNMSPEDSSIYLCSGGQATNEKLFFGSGTQLSVL.

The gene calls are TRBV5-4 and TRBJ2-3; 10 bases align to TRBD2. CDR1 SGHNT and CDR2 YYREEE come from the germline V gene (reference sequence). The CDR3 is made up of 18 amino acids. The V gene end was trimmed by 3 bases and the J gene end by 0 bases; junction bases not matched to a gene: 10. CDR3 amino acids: CASSWGLALSSSTDTQYF. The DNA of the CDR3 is TGTGCCAGCAGCTGGGGACTAGCGTTGAGCTCTAGCACAGATACGCAGTATTTT.